This TCR beta chain was captured by sequencing in a study of blood T cell repertoires in COVID-19. As for the study in general: Acute and convalescent COVID-19 samples came from the United States, Italy and Spain. From T cells, B-cell-depleted T cells, or PBMCs came the material, which was cDNA or gDNA.

Original processing notes: Estimated nucleated cell counts came from reference gene primer amplification. Sequencing was performed with immunoSEQ multiplex PCR; in TCRdb, only in-frame clones are kept and a portion is missing. V and J calls and clone size are copied from that table; D and trimming were computed from the DNA. The sample includes 150,000 to 200,000 clones, about 80% of them seen just once. CDR1 and CDR2 from the germline V gene are LGHDT and YNNKEL (reference sequence). The V end was cut by 0 bases, the J end by 5 bases, with 7 bases between. The CDR3 is made up of 13 amino acids. The receptor was isolated from a human donor in a cohort sampled during active COVID-19. The gene calls are TRBV3-1 (or the pseudogene TRBV3-2) and TRBJ2-5, with D unresolved. Sequencing was performed on peripheral blood. CDR3 sequence: CASSQDTRETQYF. The CDR3 region has the DNA TGTGCCAGCAGCCAAGATACGCGGGAGACCCAGTACTTC.